This T cell receptor (beta chain) was sequenced during a study of CD8 T cells in ankylosing spondylitis. This clonotype was observed a handful of times. What it binds is not known. Germline loops: CDR1 DFQATT, CDR2 SNEGSKA (reference sequence). After removal of 0 bases from V and 4 bases from J, the junction contained 4 bases not matched to a gene. The CDR3 is 14 amino acids. With molecular barcodes, quantitative 5'-RACE was used to make the TCR beta libraries. TCRdb analysed the 5' RACE reads with MiXCR anew, one entry per CDR3 protein. This table has 500,000 to 550,000 distinct CDR3 sequences, 9.5% to 15% appearing once. Study-wide results and caveats: Ankylosing spondylitis blood seemed to carry a telltale TCR beta motif made of seven or eight highly homologous variants. Researchers reportedly found disease-linked clones significantly enriched in matched ankylosing spondylitis synovial fluid.

This chain uses TRBV20-1 with TRBJ2-7; 9 nucleotides agree with TRBD1. Sequencing used blood, either unsorted or a sorted T cell fraction (not recorded which). The clonotype originates from a male donor with ankylosing spondylitis. CDR3 sequence reads: CSAREDRGVYEQYF. CDR3 nucleotides: TGCAGTGCTAGAGAGGACAGGGGTGTGTACGAGCAGTACTTC.